The 4 T cell receptor beta chains below were found in one sample sequenced in a study of blood T cell repertoires in COVID-19. Here immunoSEQ multiplex PCR was the method, and the copy in TCRdb shows in-frame clones only, minus some. Of approximately 210,000 clones listed, around four fifths were seen once; the top ten hold 7.5% to 9%. Sample: peripheral blood. Receptor source: a woman between 50 and 59 years old with acute or convalescent COVID-19.

The V and J genes are TRBV4-1 and TRBJ2-6; D is undetermined. V lost 0 bases to trimming and J lost 4 bases, with 16 bases between them. The length of the CDR3 is 18 residues. CDR1 is MGHRA, CDR2 YSYEKL, per germline. Here the CDR3 reads CASSQDGTPSGGANVLTF. The CDR3, as DNA: TGCGCCAGCAGCCAAGATGGAACCCCATCAGGAGGGGCCAACGTCCTGACTTTC.

This chain connects TRBV16 to TRBJ2-1; 11 bases agree with TRBD2. V shed 5 bases, J shed 5 bases, and the junction held 8 bases outside the gene matches. CDR3 size: 16 residues. Germline CDR1 and CDR2: KGHSY and FQNENV. The CDR3 nucleotides are TGTGCCAGCAGCAAAGCCCCTAGCGGGAGGAACAATGAGCAGTTCTTC. As protein: CASSKAPSGRNNEQFF. Drawing the rest from reference TRBV16 and TRBJ2-1, the complete variable domain is GEEVAQTPKHLVRGEGQKAKLYCAPIKGHSYVFWYQQVLKNEFKFLISFQNENVFDETGMPKERFSAKCLPNSPCSLEIQATKLEDSAVYFCASSKAPSGRNNEQFFGPGTRLTVL.

The V and J genes are TRBV5-1 and TRBJ1-6; TRBD1 might be the D (6 bases). Germline CDR1 is SGHRS and CDR2 is YFSETQ. The length of the CDR3 is 16 residues. The V and J ends lost 5 bases and 2 bases respectively, with 14 bases between them. The DNA for the CDR3 is TGCGCCAGCAGTCGTACAGGGAATACCTATAATTCACCCCTCCACTTT. Protein: CASSRTGNTYNSPLHF.

This chain connects TRBV28 to TRBJ2-5; 8 bases match TRBD1. Looked up from germline, CDR1 is MDHEN and CDR2 is SYDVKM. CDR3 length: 15 residues. J was trimmed by 2 bases and V by 5 bases; bases with no gene match: 7. CDR3 nucleotides: TGTGCCAGCAGTCAGGACAGGGATGGACAAGAGACCCAGTACTTC. The encoded protein is CASSQDRDGQETQYF.